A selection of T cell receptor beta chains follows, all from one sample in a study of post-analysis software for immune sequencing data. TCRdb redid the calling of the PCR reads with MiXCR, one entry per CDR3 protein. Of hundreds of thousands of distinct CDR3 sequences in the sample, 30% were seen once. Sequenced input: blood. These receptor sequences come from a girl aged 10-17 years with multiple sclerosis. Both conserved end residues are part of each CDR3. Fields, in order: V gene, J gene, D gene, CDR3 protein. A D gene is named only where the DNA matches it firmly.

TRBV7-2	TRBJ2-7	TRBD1	CASSPRTGTGYEQYF
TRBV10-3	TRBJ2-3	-	CAISESGEITDTQYF
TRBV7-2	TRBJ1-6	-	CASSPADRSYSPLHF
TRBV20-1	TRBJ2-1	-	CSAPPALGRDMRHNEQFF
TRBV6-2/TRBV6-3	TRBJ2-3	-	CASSWMITDTQYF
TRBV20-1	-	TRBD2	CSARSSGSVYEQYF
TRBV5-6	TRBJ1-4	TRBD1	CASSSTSDRANEKPFF
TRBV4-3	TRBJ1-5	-	CASSQDGGDDQPQHF
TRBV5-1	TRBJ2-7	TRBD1	CASRATGTGVYEQYF
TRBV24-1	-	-	CATSDSREDEQYF
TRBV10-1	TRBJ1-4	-	CASSPGERGEKLFF
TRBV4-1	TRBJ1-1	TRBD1	CASSQRQGADTEAFF
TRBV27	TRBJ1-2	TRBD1	CASSLRGQSNYGYTF
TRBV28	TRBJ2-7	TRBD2	CASSLEREYYEQYF
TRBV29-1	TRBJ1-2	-	CSVGGGEFYGYTF
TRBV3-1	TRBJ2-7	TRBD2	CASSRSGGGEQYF
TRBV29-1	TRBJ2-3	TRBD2	CSVPAGGLWTQYF
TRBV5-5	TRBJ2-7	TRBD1	CASSRDGTGPYEQYF
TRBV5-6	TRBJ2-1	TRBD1	CASTTGSEQFF
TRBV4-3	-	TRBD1	CASSQYTGTGGGEQYF
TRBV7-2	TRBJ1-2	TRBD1	CASSNMGQGVGYTF
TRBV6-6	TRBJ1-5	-	CASSIGRSNQPQHF